This entry is about one TCR beta chain. As yet, its antigen is unknown. Genomic DNA, serving as template, underwent TCR beta VDJ and CDR3 profiling. TCRdb reprocessed the reads with MiXCR, giving one entry per CDR3 protein. Found here are 68,000 or so distinct CDR3 sequences, approximately 50% of them singletons; the top ten hold around 8.3%. This sample is part of a study of CD8+CD57+ T cells in acquired aplastic anemia. Study at large: Each DNA sample taken from sorted CD4+ and CD8+ cells came to approximately 3.3 ug on average. Healthy donors yielded roughly 9.8 million CD4+ cell reads on average. Notes on the study in general: The study identified around 28 CD8+ CDR3 sequences shared by patients and controls. Patients versus controls showed no significant CD8+ Simpson's diversity difference.

Sequenced material: sorted CD4+, CD8+, or CD8+CD57+ T cells (not recorded which) from PBMCs. The TCR sequence derives from a human donor in good health, serving as a control.

CDR3 bases: TGTGCCTTAGGTGGGAATTCACCCCTCCACTTT. Translation: CALGGNSPLHF. The gene calls are TRBV10-3 and TRBJ1-6, with unresolved D. Germline V gene data show CDR1 as ENHRY and CDR2 as SYGVKD. V lost 11 bases to trimming and J lost 7 bases, with 9 bases between them. The CDR3 has 11 amino acids.